The rows below give T cell receptor beta chains drawn from one sample of a study of shared clonotypes between healthy human individuals. Data came from immunoSEQ multiplex PCR; TCRdb stores just in-frame clones and leaves some out. The data show roughly 1,600,000 clones, with approximately 98.5% seen just once and 0.3% to 0.45% held by the top ten. Material: naive CD4+ T cells sorted from blood. The receptors shown here come from a man younger than 45 in good health. The CDR3 runs from the conserved cysteine through the conserved F or W. Each record gives: J gene, V gene, CDR3 protein.

j_gene: TRBJ2-7; v_gene: TRBV5-1; CDR3aa: CASSPTGGSYEQYF
j_gene: TRBJ1-2; v_gene: TRBV7-9; CDR3aa: CASSPRTGGIYGYTF
j_gene: TRBJ2-7; v_gene: TRBV4-1; CDR3aa: CASSRLPGLGYEQYF
j_gene: TRBJ2-5; v_gene: TRBV29-1; CDR3aa: CSVRDNIYGETQYF
j_gene: TRBJ2-2; v_gene: TRBV2; CDR3aa: CASSETSGSPGELFF
j_gene: TRBJ2-7; v_gene: TRBV18; CDR3aa: CASSRGGGILYEQYF
j_gene: TRBJ2-4; v_gene: TRBV30; CDR3aa: CAGGVGNVDIQYF
j_gene: TRBJ2-7; v_gene: TRBV20-1; CDR3aa: CSASSTYEQYF
j_gene: TRBJ1-1; v_gene: TRBV28; CDR3aa: CATHISQGSTEAFF
j_gene: TRBJ2-5; v_gene: TRBV5-6; CDR3aa: CASSLSLRPLSEETQYF
j_gene: TRBJ2-1; v_gene: TRBV5-1; CDR3aa: CASSGTGENEQFF
j_gene: TRBJ2-3; v_gene: TRBV7-2; CDR3aa: CASNQGEGTQYF
j_gene: TRBJ2-1; v_gene: TRBV9; CDR3aa: CASSVVAASTPYNEQFF
j_gene: NA; v_gene: TRBV9; CDR3aa: CASSVASGSYEQYF
j_gene: TRBJ1-5; v_gene: TRBV18; CDR3aa: CASSPTLIRQGVDQPQHF
j_gene: TRBJ2-7; v_gene: TRBV18; CDR3aa: CAGSAGSSYEQYF
j_gene: TRBJ2-3; v_gene: TRBV4-3; CDR3aa: CASSQDPRSYTQYF
j_gene: TRBJ2-2; v_gene: TRBV4-1; CDR3aa: CASRTPGGTGELFF
j_gene: TRBJ2-3; v_gene: TRBV4-1; CDR3aa: CASSQGPSGGEEYF
j_gene: TRBJ2-5; v_gene: TRBV5-1; CDR3aa: CASSLVTSGSKTQYF
j_gene: TRBJ1-2; v_gene: TRBV29-1; CDR3aa: CSVEGGKAGWHYGYTF
j_gene: TRBJ2-7; v_gene: TRBV5-1; CDR3aa: CASSLTMTGGTYEQYF
j_gene: TRBJ2-6; v_gene: TRBV7-3; CDR3aa: CASSLTRDSGANVLTF
j_gene: TRBJ1-1; v_gene: TRBV11-2; CDR3aa: CASSSKTQDEAFF
j_gene: TRBJ2-3; v_gene: TRBV2; CDR3aa: CASNGQGTDTQYF
j_gene: TRBJ2-5; v_gene: TRBV29-1; CDR3aa: CSVTSRETQYF
j_gene: TRBJ2-7; v_gene: TRBV11-2; CDR3aa: CASSLRDPGQGRYEQYF
j_gene: TRBJ2-7; v_gene: TRBV7-6; CDR3aa: CASSLVSGQSSYEQYF
j_gene: TRBJ2-6; v_gene: TRBV9; CDR3aa: CASSPRTGKSPGANVLTF
j_gene: TRBJ2-6; v_gene: TRBV15; CDR3aa: CATSRRGTSSGANVLTF
j_gene: TRBJ2-3; v_gene: TRBV5-1; CDR3aa: CASSLARRGPDTQYF
j_gene: TRBJ2-6; v_gene: TRBV9; CDR3aa: CASSVVGASGANVLTF
j_gene: TRBJ2-1; v_gene: TRBV2; CDR3aa: CASSDRARGEQFF
j_gene: TRBJ1-5; v_gene: TRBV30; CDR3aa: CAWSADRGHQPQHF
j_gene: TRBJ1-5; v_gene: TRBV7-9; CDR3aa: CASSLGGQPQHF
j_gene: TRBJ2-7; v_gene: TRBV7-2; CDR3aa: CASSLSGVLEQYF
j_gene: TRBJ1-1; v_gene: TRBV4-1; CDR3aa: CASSQNRRVVNTEAFF
j_gene: TRBJ2-3; v_gene: TRBV18; CDR3aa: CASSPLPNRGGRTDTQYF
j_gene: TRBJ2-2; v_gene: TRBV27; CDR3aa: CASSLVAGELFF
j_gene: TRBJ1-5; v_gene: TRBV19; CDR3aa: CASTQDQGFSNQPQHF